Presented here are 3 T cell receptor beta chains from one specimen sequenced in a study of blood T cell repertoires in COVID-19. Assay used: immunoSEQ multiplex PCR; TCRdb lists only in-frame clones, some missing. The data show tens of thousands of clones, around 91% seen once. Sequences were obtained from peripheral blood. Receptor source: a man aged 45-60 years with COVID-19, enrolled during active disease.

The chain has TRBV6-6 and TRBJ2-3; 8 nucleotides line up with TRBD2. The junction had 7 bases not matched to a gene; V was cut back by 6 bases and J by 2 bases. The CDR3 loop spans 15 amino acids. The germline V gene encodes CDR1 MNHNY and CDR2 SVGAGI (reference sequence). The CDR3: CASSRTSRSTDTQYF. The CDR3 nucleotides are TGTGCCAGCAGCCGGACTAGCAGATCCACAGATACGCAGTATTTT.

The V and J genes are TRBV5-1 and TRBJ1-3; 7 nucleotides match TRBD1. V lost 4 bases, J lost 8 bases, and 9 bases stayed unmatched. The CDR3 is 14 residues long. Germline-derived CDR1 and CDR2 are SGHRS and YFSETQ. The CDR3 sequence: CASSLDRELDTIYF. The CDR3 DNA reads TGCGCCAGCAGCCTAGACAGGGAATTGGACACCATATATTTT.

As regards this clone: The identical CDR3 is also encoded by other nucleotide sequences in the sample. V usage is TRBV2 and J usage is TRBJ2-5, with D possibly matching TRBD1 (5 bases). CDR3 size: 13 residues. The germline V gene has CDR1 SNHLY and CDR2 FYNNEI. Between the trimmed V and J ends, which lost 3 bases and 0 bases, there was a span of 5 bases. Here the CDR3 DNA reads TGTGCCAGCAGTGACAGGGACCAAGAGACCCAGTACTTC. Residues: CASSDRDQETQYF.